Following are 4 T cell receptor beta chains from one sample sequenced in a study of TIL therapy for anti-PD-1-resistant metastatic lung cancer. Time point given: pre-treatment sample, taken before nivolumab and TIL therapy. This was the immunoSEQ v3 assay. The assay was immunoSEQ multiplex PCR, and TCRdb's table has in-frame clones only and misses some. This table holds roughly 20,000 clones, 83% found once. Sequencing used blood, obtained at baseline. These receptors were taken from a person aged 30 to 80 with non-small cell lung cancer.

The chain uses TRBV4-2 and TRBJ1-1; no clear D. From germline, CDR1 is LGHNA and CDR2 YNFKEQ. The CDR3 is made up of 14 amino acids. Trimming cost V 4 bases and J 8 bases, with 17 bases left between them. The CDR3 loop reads CASSPGDLPNEAFF. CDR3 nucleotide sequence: TGTGCCAGCAGCCCCGGCGACCTGCCTAACGAAGCTTTCTTT.

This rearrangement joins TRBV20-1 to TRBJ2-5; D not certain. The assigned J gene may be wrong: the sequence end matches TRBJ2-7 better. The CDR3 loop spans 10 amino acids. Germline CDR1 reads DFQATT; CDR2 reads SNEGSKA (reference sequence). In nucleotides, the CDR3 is TGCAGTGCTAGAGGGGCCGAGCAGTACTTC. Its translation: CSARGAEQYF.

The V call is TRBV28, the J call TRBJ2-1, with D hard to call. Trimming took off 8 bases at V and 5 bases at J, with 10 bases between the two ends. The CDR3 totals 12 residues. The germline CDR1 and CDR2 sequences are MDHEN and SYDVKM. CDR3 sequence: CASRVANNEQFF. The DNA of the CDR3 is TGTGCCAGCCGGGTCGCCAACAATGAGCAGTTCTTC.

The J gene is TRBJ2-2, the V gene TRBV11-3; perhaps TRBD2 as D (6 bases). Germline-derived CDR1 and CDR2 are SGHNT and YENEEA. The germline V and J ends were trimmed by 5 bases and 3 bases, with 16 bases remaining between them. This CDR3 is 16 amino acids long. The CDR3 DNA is TGTGCCAGCAGCCCCCCCGGAGGGGACCACACCGGGGAGCTGTTTTTT. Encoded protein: CASSPPGGDHTGELFF.